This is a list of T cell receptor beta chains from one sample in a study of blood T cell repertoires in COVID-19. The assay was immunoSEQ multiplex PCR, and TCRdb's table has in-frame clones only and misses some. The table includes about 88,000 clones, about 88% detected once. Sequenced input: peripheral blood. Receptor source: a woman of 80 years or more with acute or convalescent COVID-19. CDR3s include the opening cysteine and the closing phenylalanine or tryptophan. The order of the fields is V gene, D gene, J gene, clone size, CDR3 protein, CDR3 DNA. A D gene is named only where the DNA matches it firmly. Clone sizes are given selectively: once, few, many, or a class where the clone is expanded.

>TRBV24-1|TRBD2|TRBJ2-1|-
CATSDPSGGALNEQFF
TGTGCCACCAGTGATCCTAGCGGGGGGGCCTTGAATGAGCAGTTCTTC
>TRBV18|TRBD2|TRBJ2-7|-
CASSPQLAGREQYF
TGTGCCAGCTCACCACAACTAGCGGGACGCGAGCAGTACTTC
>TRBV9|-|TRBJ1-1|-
CASNYRETTEAFF
TGTGCCAGCAACTACCGGGAAACTACTGAAGCTTTCTTT
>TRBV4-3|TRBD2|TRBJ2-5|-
CASSQGSGGAQETQYF
TGCGCCAGCAGCCAAGGTAGCGGGGGAGCGCAAGAGACCCAGTACTTC
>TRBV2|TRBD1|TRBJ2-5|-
CASSEGTGRETQYF
TGTGCCAGCAGTGAAGGGACAGGGAGAGAGACCCAGTACTTC
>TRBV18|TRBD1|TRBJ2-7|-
CASSLKDRATEQYF
TGTGCCAGCTCACTCAAGGACAGGGCCACGGAGCAGTACTTC
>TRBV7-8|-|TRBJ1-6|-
CASRFDSNSPLHF
TGTGCCAGCAGATTCGACAGTAATTCACCCCTCCACTTT
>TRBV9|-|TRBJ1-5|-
CASSASSSPGQPQHF
TGTGCCAGCAGCGCTAGTAGTTCCCCTGGGCAGCCCCAGCATTTT
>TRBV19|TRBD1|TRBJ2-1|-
CASRQGQSSYNEQFF
TGTGCCAGCCGACAGGGACAGAGCTCCTACAATGAGCAGTTCTTC
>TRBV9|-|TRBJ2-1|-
CASSSLGSSYNEQFF
TGTGCCAGCAGCTCTCTCGGGAGCTCCTACAATGAGCAGTTCTTC
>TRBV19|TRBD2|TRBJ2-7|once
CASRRTGGAYEQYF
TGTGCCAGTAGAAGGACGGGGGGTGCCTACGAGCAGTACTTC
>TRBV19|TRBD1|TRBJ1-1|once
CASSPGTGALNTEAFF
TGTGCCAGTAGTCCCGGGACAGGGGCCCTGAACACTGAAGCTTTCTTT
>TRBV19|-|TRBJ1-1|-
CASSKPFGGTEAFF
TGTGCCAGTAGTAAACCTTTCGGAGGCACTGAAGCTTTCTTT
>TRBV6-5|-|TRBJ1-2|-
CASSYAGILNYGYTF
TGTGCCAGCAGTTACGCAGGGATTCTAAACTATGGCTACACCTTC
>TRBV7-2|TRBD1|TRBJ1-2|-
CASSLDRGVRSYTF
TGTGCCAGCAGCTTAGACAGGGGGGTTAGGAGCTACACCTTC
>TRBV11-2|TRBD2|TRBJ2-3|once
CASSFLAGVTDTQYF
TGTGCCAGCAGCTTCCTAGCGGGAGTTACAGATACGCAGTATTTT
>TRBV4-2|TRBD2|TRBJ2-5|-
CASSQERLAQETQYF
TGTGCCAGCAGCCAGGAAAGACTAGCTCAAGAGACCCAGTACTTC
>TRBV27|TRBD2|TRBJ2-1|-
CASSSLAGGPHEQFF
TGTGCCAGCAGTTCCTTAGCGGGGGGGCCTCATGAGCAGTTCTTC
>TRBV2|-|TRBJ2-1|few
CASTGVYARNEQFF
TGTGCCAGCACCGGGGTCTATGCTAGGAATGAGCAGTTCTTC
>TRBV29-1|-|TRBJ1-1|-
CSVGGRGGTEAFF
TGCAGCGTTGGCGGGCGGGGGGGTACTGAAGCTTTCTTT
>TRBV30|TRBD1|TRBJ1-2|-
CAWGTGGRGYTF
TGTGCCTGGGGAACAGGGGGACGAGGCTACACCTTC
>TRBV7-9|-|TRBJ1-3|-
CASSPREIPIGNTIYF
TGTGCCAGCAGCCCCCGGGAAATACCTATTGGAAACACCATATATTTT
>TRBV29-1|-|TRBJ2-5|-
CSVIRQETQYF
TGCAGCGTTATTAGACAAGAGACCCAGTACTTC
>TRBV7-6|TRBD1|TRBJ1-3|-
CASSLRTGAGNTIYF
TGTGCCAGCAGCTTAAGGACAGGGGCTGGAAACACCATATATTTT
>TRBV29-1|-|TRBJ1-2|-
CSVEDSVRLNYGYTF
TGCAGCGTTGAAGATTCAGTCAGACTTAACTATGGCTACACCTTC
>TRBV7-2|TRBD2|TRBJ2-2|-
CASSFPGGGAAGELFF
TGTGCCAGCAGCTTTCCGGGCGGGGGGGCCGCCGGGGAGCTGTTTTTT
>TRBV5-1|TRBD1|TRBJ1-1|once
CASSRDRGNTEAFF
TGCGCCAGCAGCCGGGACAGGGGGAACACTGAAGCTTTCTTT
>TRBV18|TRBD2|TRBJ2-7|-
CASSLLAGGLYEQYF
TGTGCCAGCTCTCTACTAGCGGGCGGGCTCTACGAGCAGTACTTC